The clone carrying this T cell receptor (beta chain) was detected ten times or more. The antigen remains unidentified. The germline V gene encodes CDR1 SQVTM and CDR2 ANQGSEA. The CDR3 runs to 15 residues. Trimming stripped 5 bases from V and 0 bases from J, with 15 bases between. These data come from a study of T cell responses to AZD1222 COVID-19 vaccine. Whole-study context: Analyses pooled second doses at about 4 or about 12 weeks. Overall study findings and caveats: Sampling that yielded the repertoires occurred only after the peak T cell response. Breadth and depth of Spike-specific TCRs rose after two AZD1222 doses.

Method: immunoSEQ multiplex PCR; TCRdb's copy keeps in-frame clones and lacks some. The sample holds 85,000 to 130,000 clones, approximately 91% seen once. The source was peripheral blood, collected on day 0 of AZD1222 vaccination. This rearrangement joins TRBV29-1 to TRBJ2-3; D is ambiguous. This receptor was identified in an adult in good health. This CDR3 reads CSVTGTTTSTDTQYF. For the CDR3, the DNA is TGCAGCGTTACCGGCACTACCACTAGCACAGATACGCAGTATTTT.